The 20 T cell receptor beta chains listed next were all sequenced from one sample in a study of T cell responses to AZD1222 COVID-19 vaccine. The table came from immunoSEQ multiplex PCR; TCRdb's copy has only in-frame clones and leaves some out. There are about 88,000 clones in the sample; 92% occur only once, and approximately 5.2% lies in the top ten. The starting material was peripheral blood, obtained on day 0 of AZD1222 vaccination. These receptors were taken from an adult in good health.

The rearrangement links TRBV19 to TRBJ1-5; TRBD1 might be the D (6 bases). The germline CDR1 and CDR2 sequences are LNHDA and SQIVND (reference sequence). The CDR3 has 15 residues. Trimming took off 3 bases at V and 1 base at J, with 10 bases between the two ends. CDR3 sequence: CASSIMGASNQPQHF. The CDR3 DNA reads as TGTGCCAGTAGTATCATGGGGGCCAGCAATCAGCCCCAGCATTTT. The full variable domain, in which reference TRBV19 and TRBJ1-5 provide the parts outside the CDR3, is DGGITQSPKYLFRKEGQNVTLSCEQNLNHDAMYWYRQDPGQGLRLIYYSQIVNDFQKGDIAEGYSVSREKKESFPLTVTSAQKNPTAFYLCASSIMGASNQPQHFGDGTRLSIL.

The V call is TRBV28, the J call TRBJ1-4, with 7 nucleotides matching TRBD1. The length of the CDR3 is 19 residues. Trimming removed 4 bases from V and 8 bases from J; junction bases left unmatched: 22. The germline V gene has CDR1 MDHEN and CDR2 SYDVKM. The CDR3 spells CASSSRSQTRQGWIEKLFF. CDR3 sequence (DNA): TGTGCCAGCAGTTCGAGAAGCCAGACGAGACAGGGCTGGATCGAAAAACTGTTTTTT.

The genes are TRBV6-4 and TRBJ2-7; no definite D call. Per germline, CDR1 MRHNA and CDR2 SNTAGT. Trimming cost V 2 bases and J 2 bases, with 7 bases left between them. The CDR3 is 13 residues long. DNA for the CDR3: TGTGCCAGCAGTGACAGGTTTGCCTACGAGCAGTACTTC. Translating gives CASSDRFAYEQYF.

J is TRBJ2-2 and V is TRBV5-4; 8 bases map to TRBD1. The V gene end was trimmed by 5 bases and the J gene end by 1 base; junction bases not matched to a gene: 4. Germline V gene data show CDR1 as SGHNT and CDR2 as YYREEE (reference sequence). The CDR3 has 15 amino acids. DNA for the CDR3: TGTGCCAGCAGTATTGACAGGGGGAACACCGGGGAGCTGTTTTTT. It yields the protein CASSIDRGNTGELFF.

V usage is TRBV27 and J usage is TRBJ1-6; TRBD1 agrees at 9 bases. Trimming cost V 2 bases and J 7 bases; bases outside gene matches: 6. The germline V gene has CDR1 MNHEY and CDR2 SMNVEV (reference sequence). This CDR3 is 16 amino acids long. The CDR3 DNA reads as TGTGCCAGCAGTTTAGGGCGGGGGACAGGGAATTCACCCCTCCACTTT. Residues: CASSLGRGTGNSPLHF.

The genes are TRBV25-1 and TRBJ1-1, with D hard to call. Per germline, CDR1 MGHDK and CDR2 SYGVNS. The CDR3 totals 11 residues. The germline V and J ends were trimmed by 8 bases and 1 base, with 5 bases remaining between them. The CDR3 DNA reads TGTGCCAGCGCGAGGAACACTGAAGCTTTCTTT. Encoded protein: CASARNTEAFF.

V is TRBV10-3 and J is TRBJ2-1, with 14 bases lining up with TRBD2. The CDR3 totals 15 residues. The trim removed 6 bases at V and 7 bases at J, leaving 5 bases unmatched. CDR1 is ENHRY, CDR2 SYGVKD, per germline. The CDR3: CAISGTSGRENEQFF. The CDR3 DNA reads TGTGCCATCAGCGGGACTAGCGGGAGAGAAAATGAGCAGTTCTTC.

This chain connects TRBV4-1 to TRBJ1-4, with D uncertain. The germline CDR1 and CDR2 sequences are MGHRA and YSYEKL. The CDR3 spans 15 residues. The V gene lost 0 bases and the J gene lost 4 bases, with 9 bases spanning the gap. This CDR3 is CASSQEGFGNEKLFF. The CDR3 DNA reads as TGCGCCAGCAGCCAAGAAGGGTTCGGTAATGAAAAACTGTTTTTT.

The chain couples TRBV14 to TRBJ2-7; possible D gene TRBD1, 5 bases. The CDR3 spans 13 residues. Trimming left V 3 bases short and J 7 bases short, with 13 bases between. The germline V gene encodes CDR1 SGHDN and CDR2 FVKESK. CDR3 DNA sequence: TGTGCCAGCAGCCAGACAGCCCGCCCAGAGCAGTACTTC. Translation gives CASSQTARPEQYF.

The chain uses TRBV28 and TRBJ1-2; the D is unclear. Germline lookup yields CDR1 MDHEN and CDR2 SYDVKM. CDR3 length: 14 residues. V lost 3 bases, J lost 6 bases, and 14 bases lay in between. The chain's CDR3 is CASSLDGVEHGYTF. For the CDR3, the DNA is TGTGCCAGCAGTTTGGATGGGGTCGAGCATGGCTACACCTTC.

This chain connects TRBV27 to TRBJ2-7; D remains ambiguous. V lost 3 bases and J 0 bases, leaving 9 bases between the germline ends. The germline gives CDR1 MNHEY, CDR2 SMNVEV (reference sequence). The CDR3 totals 14 residues. CDR3 sequence reads: CASSFSINSYEQYF. DNA of the CDR3: TGTGCCAGCAGTTTCTCCATAAACTCCTACGAGCAGTACTTC.

This chain joins TRBV19 and TRBJ2-7; D call uncertain. Deletions cut 0 bases from V and 3 bases from J, with 12 bases between. CDR1 is LNHDA and CDR2 is SQIVND in the germline V gene (reference sequence). The CDR3 is 15 amino acids. CDR3 region: CASSIESAALYEQYF. DNA for the CDR3: TGTGCCAGTAGTATAGAGTCCGCGGCCCTCTACGAGCAGTACTTC.

V is TRBV3-1 (or the pseudogene TRBV3-2) and J is TRBJ2-5; the match to TRBD2 covers 10 bases. V was clipped by 6 bases and J by 5 bases; unmatched bases: 6. CDR1 is LGHDT and CDR2 is YNNKEL in the germline V gene (reference sequence). The CDR3 runs to 14 residues. The CDR3 DNA follows: TGTGCCAGCAGACCGAGCGGGAGGGGGGAGACCCAGTACTTC. It specifies CASRPSGRGETQYF.

The rearrangement links TRBV7-2 to TRBJ1-1; D perhaps matches TRBD1 (6 bases). V was clipped by 5 bases and J by 8 bases, with 15 bases between them. The CDR3 contains 13 residues. Germline-derived CDR1 and CDR2 are SGHTA and FQGNSA. In nucleotides, the CDR3 is TGTGCCAGCAGCCTAGGGGGGGCGGGGGAAGCTTTCTTT. Translating gives CASSLGGAGEAFF.

This clone was seen more than once but under ten times. The chain couples TRBV19 to TRBJ2-1; tentative D call: TRBD2 (6 bases). The V end lost 2 bases, the J end lost 9 bases, and 20 bases lay between the germline ends. In germline, CDR1 is LNHDA, CDR2 SQIVND (reference sequence). There are 16 residues in the CDR3. Here the CDR3 reads CASSITAGTPHREQFF. CDR3 coding DNA: TGTGCCAGTAGTATAACGGCGGGAACACCACACCGTGAGCAGTTCTTC.

The chain employs TRBV30 and TRBJ2-5, with D perhaps TRBD1 (7 bases). Between the trimmed V and J ends, which lost 5 bases and 1 base, there was a span of 11 bases. Germline assignment: CDR1 GTSNPN and CDR2 SVGIG (reference sequence). There are 13 residues in the CDR3. Here the CDR3 DNA reads TGTGCCTGGGCGGGGACAGCCCAAGAGACCCAGTACTTC. It translates to CAWAGTAQETQYF.

The genes are TRBV18 and TRBJ2-2, with D unresolved. The length of the CDR3 is 14 residues. The V and J ends lost 2 bases and 1 base respectively, with 5 bases between them. Germline V lookup: CDR1 KGHSH, CDR2 LQKENI. CDR3 sequence: CASSPVENTGELFF. The CDR3 nucleotides are TGTGCCAGCTCACCAGTGGAGAACACCGGGGAGCTGTTTTTT.

This clone was seen a single time. This rearrangement joins TRBV7-2 to TRBJ2-4; 8 bases fit TRBD2. The germline gives CDR1 SGHTA, CDR2 FQGNSA. V trimming: 1 base; J trimming: 10 bases; junction bases outside the gene matches: 9. The CDR3 is 15 residues long. The CDR3 region has the DNA TGTGCCAGCAGCTTAGAGGAGAGTACGGGAGGGATTCAGTACTTC. Amino acids: CASSLEESTGGIQYF. The full variable domain, in which reference TRBV7-2 and TRBJ2-4 provide the parts outside the CDR3, is GAGVSQSPSNKVTEKGKDVELRCDPISGHTALYWYRQSLGQGLEFLIYFQGNSAPDKSGLPSDRFSAERTGGSVSTLTIQRTQQEDSAVYLCASSLEESTGGIQYFGAGTRLSVL.

The CDR3 protein is CASSATGGTEAFF. CDR3 DNA sequence: TGTGCCAGCAGTGCTACAGGGGGCACTGAAGCTTTCTTT. The chain links TRBV25-1 to TRBJ1-1; the match to TRBD1 covers 8 bases. The germline gives CDR1 MGHDK, CDR2 SYGVNS. Trimming took 4 bases from V and 4 from J; bases not matched to a gene: 2. This CDR3 contains 13 residues.

This chain uses TRBV15 with TRBJ1-3; D gene unclear. Trimming removed 4 bases from V and 0 bases from J, with 10 bases in between. The CDR3 totals 15 residues. Germline values: CDR1 LNHNV, CDR2 YYDKDF (reference sequence). CDR3 DNA: TGTGCCACCAGCACCCGTCGTAGCTCTGGAAACACCATATATTTT. Its protein is CATSTRRSSGNTIYF.